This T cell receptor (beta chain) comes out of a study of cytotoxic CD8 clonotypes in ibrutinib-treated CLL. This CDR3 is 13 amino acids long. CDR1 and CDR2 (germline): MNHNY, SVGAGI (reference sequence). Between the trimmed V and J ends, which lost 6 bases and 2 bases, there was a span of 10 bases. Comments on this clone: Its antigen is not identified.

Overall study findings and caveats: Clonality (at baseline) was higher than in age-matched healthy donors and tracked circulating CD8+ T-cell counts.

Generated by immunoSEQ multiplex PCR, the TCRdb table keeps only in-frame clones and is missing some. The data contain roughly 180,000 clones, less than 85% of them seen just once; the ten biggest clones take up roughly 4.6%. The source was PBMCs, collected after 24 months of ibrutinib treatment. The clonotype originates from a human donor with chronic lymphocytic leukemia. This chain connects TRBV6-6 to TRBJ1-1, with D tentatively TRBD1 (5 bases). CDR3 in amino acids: CASRLRDNTEAFF. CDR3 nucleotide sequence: TGTGCCAGCAGACTCCGGGACAACACTGAAGCTTTCTTT.